Here is one T cell receptor (beta chain) with its context. No antigen is known for it. Vbeta (60) and Jbeta (13) primers were used in the PCR. The method was immunoSEQ multiplex PCR; TCRdb's version includes in-frame clones alone and lacks a portion of them. Here the sample spans 170,000 or so clones, roughly 83% being singletons. The data belong to a study of cytomegalovirus exposure and HLA in healthy donors. Regarding the study as a whole: In a later analysis, an Asian-associated ancestry cluster reportedly showed fewer N-insertions than the approximately 640-donor mean.

This CDR3 is built from 15 residues. Per the germline V gene, CDR1 is MNHNS and CDR2 is SASEGT. Trimming removed 2 bases from V and 7 bases from J, with 14 bases in between. This clonotype was obtained from a boy between 2 and 10 years old in good health and CMV-seronegative. What was sequenced was PBMCs. The rearrangement links TRBV6-1 to TRBJ1-4; D remains unclear. The DNA of the CDR3 is TGTGCCAGCAGTGAAAGTTTGTCGAAGAGTGAAAAACTGTTTTTT. This sequence encodes CASSESLSKSEKLFF.